This T cell receptor (beta chain) was documented in a study of T cell responses to AZD1222 COVID-19 vaccine. Findings and limits, study-wide: Donors, mostly white British, included more females; clonal diversity was possibly underestimated.

Notes on this clone: Its matching antigen is unknown.

Assay: immunoSEQ multiplex PCR; the TCRdb copy retains only in-frame clones and omits some. The sample lists more than 75,000 clones, roughly nine tenths occurring once. The CDR3 sequence is 14 residues long. V was pared by 8 bases and J by 6 bases, with 15 bases between. Germline assignment: CDR1 SGHRS and CDR2 YFSETQ. The clonotype was recovered from an adult in good health. Specimen: peripheral blood, collected on day 0 of AZD1222 vaccination. V usage is TRBV5-1 and J usage is TRBJ1-6, with D perhaps TRBD1 (6 bases). The CDR3: CASDTTGANSPLHF. CDR3 nucleotide sequence: TGCGCCAGTGACACAACGGGGGCTAATTCACCCCTCCACTTT.